Shown below are 28 T cell receptor beta chains from a single sample sequenced in a study of cytomegalovirus exposure and HLA in healthy donors. 13 Jbeta primers and 60 Vbeta primers were used for the PCR. Generated by immunoSEQ multiplex PCR, the TCRdb table keeps only in-frame clones and is missing some. This table holds roughly 110,000 clones, roughly four fifths found once. The source material was PBMCs. The source is a man in his 60s in good health and CMV-seronegative.

This chain connects TRBV11-2 to TRBJ1-2, with unresolved D. Germline CDR1 reads SGHAT; CDR2 reads FQNNGV. Trimming left V 3 bases short and J 4 bases short, with 21 bases between. The CDR3 runs 17 residues. The CDR3 region has the DNA TGTGCCAGCAGCTTTATGCGGGGTCCAAACTTTTCCTATGGCTACACCTTC. Protein: CASSFMRGPNFSYGYTF.

The chain links TRBV5-1 to TRBJ2-3; 8 nucleotides agree with TRBD2. V was pared by 3 bases and J by 5 bases, with 11 bases of the junction left unmatched. In germline, CDR1 is SGHRS, CDR2 YFSETQ. The CDR3 is 16 residues long. The CDR3 DNA reads as TGCGCCAGCAGCTCCCTGCTCGGGGGGGGGAAAGATACGCAGTATTTT. Its protein is CASSSLLGGGKDTQYF.

This clone was observed a few times. The V gene is TRBV9, the J gene TRBJ2-5, with 14 bases identical to TRBD2. The V gene end was trimmed by 4 bases and the J gene end by 4 bases; junction bases not matched to a gene: 3. CDR3 length: 15 residues. Per germline, CDR1 SGDLS and CDR2 YYNGEE. CDR3 sequence (DNA): TGTGCCAGCAGCCCGGGGACTAGCGGGGGAGAGACCCAGTACTTC. Encoded protein: CASSPGTSGGETQYF.

V and J are TRBV9 and TRBJ1-2; D perhaps matches TRBD1 (6 bases). The length of the CDR3 is 17 residues. Germline V lookup: CDR1 SGDLS, CDR2 YYNGEE. V lost 2 bases to trimming and J lost 7 bases, with 24 bases between them. The CDR3 nucleotides are TGTGCCAGCAGCGTCAGCATCGGGGGGAGGGGGGAAGCTGGCTACACCTTC. Encoded protein: CASSVSIGGRGEAGYTF.

This rearrangement joins TRBV7-2 to TRBJ1-6; possible D gene TRBD1, 5 bases. CDR3 length equals 14 residues. Deletions cut 3 bases from V and 8 bases from J, with 11 bases between. Germline V gene lookup returns CDR1 SGHTA and CDR2 FQGNSA. The CDR3 nucleotides read TGTGCCAGCAGCTTGGAAGCAGGGTATTCACCCCTCCACTTT. Amino acid sequence: CASSLEAGYSPLHF.

The rearrangement links TRBV30 to TRBJ1-5, with 7 bases fitting TRBD1. CDR3 size: 17 residues. Germline V lookup: CDR1 GTSNPN, CDR2 SVGIG (reference sequence). J lost 0 bases, V lost 3 bases, and 11 bases had no gene match. The CDR3 here is CAWSRDRFFNSNQPQHF. CDR3 bases: TGTGCCTGGAGCCGGGACAGATTTTTCAATAGCAATCAGCCCCAGCATTTT.

This chain uses TRBV6-1 with TRBJ1-2; maybe TRBD1 (5 bases). The ends were cut back, 2 bases at V and 7 bases at J, with 11 bases in the middle. The CDR3 extends over 13 amino acids. Germline V gene lookup returns CDR1 MNHNS and CDR2 SASEGT. CDR3: CASSESNGAGYTF. In nucleotides, the CDR3 is TGTGCCAGCAGTGAATCGAATGGGGCTGGCTACACCTTC.

The chain recombines TRBV10-3 with TRBJ1-2; TRBD1 matches 9 bases. The V segment lost 8 bases and the J segment 6 bases; nucleotides outside the gene matches: 19. Germline V lookup: CDR1 ENHRY, CDR2 SYGVKD. This CDR3 contains 17 residues. The CDR3 region is CAIGGPATGGDLNGYTF. The CDR3, as DNA: TGTGCCATCGGGGGCCCCGCGACAGGGGGGGATTTAAATGGCTACACCTTC.

The rearrangement uses TRBV6-1 and TRBJ1-5; 7 positions match TRBD1. Trimming took 6 bases from V and 1 from J; bases not matched to a gene: 3. The V gene's germline CDR1 is MNHNS and CDR2 SASEGT. This CDR3 contains 14 residues. This chain's CDR3 is CASSPQGSNQPQHF. The CDR3 nucleotides are TGTGCCAGCAGCCCACAGGGGAGCAATCAGCCCCAGCATTTT.

This chain links TRBV25-1 with TRBJ1-3; D might be TRBD1 (6 bases). V lost 8 bases, J lost 7 bases, and 6 bases lay in between. The germline gives CDR1 MGHDK, CDR2 SYGVNS. The CDR3 contains 10 residues. DNA of the CDR3: TGTGCCAGCCAGGGGAACACCATATATTTT. Its protein product is CASQGNTIYF.

The table lists this clone with a few counts. V is TRBV7-9 and J is TRBJ1-2; 8 nucleotides align to TRBD1. V gave up 5 bases and J gave up 6 bases; unmatched junction bases: 14. Germline-derived CDR1 and CDR2 are SEHNR and FQNEAQ (reference sequence). CDR3 length equals 16 residues. The CDR3 loop reads CASSPNTGGLANGYTF. The CDR3 DNA follows: TGTGCCAGCAGCCCAAATACAGGGGGTTTAGCTAATGGCTACACCTTC.

The genes are TRBV7-2 and TRBJ2-1, with 11 nucleotides matching TRBD2. Germline values: CDR1 SGHTA, CDR2 FQGNSA. The V gene end was trimmed by 4 bases and the J gene end by 0 bases; junction bases not matched to a gene: 2. CDR3 length: 16 residues. The CDR3 DNA reads TGTGCCAGCAGCTCTAGCGGGGGGCACTCCTACAATGAGCAGTTCTTC. Residues: CASSSSGGHSYNEQFF. The full variable domain, in which reference TRBV7-2 and TRBJ2-1 provide the parts outside the CDR3, is GAGVSQSPSNKVTEKGKDVELRCDPISGHTALYWYRQSLGQGLEFLIYFQGNSAPDKSGLPSDRFSAERTGGSVSTLTIQRTQQEDSAVYLCASSSSGGHSYNEQFFGPGTRLTVL.

This chain uses TRBV11-2 with TRBJ2-3; D is uncertain. Trimming pared 2 bases from V and 2 bases from J, leaving 17 bases between. Germline V gene sequence: CDR1 SGHAT, CDR2 FQNNGV. This CDR3 is 17 amino acids long. The CDR3 protein is CASSLNGRSLPTDTQYF. The CDR3 DNA sequence: TGTGCCAGCAGCTTAAATGGTCGGAGCCTGCCCACAGATACGCAGTATTTT.

The CDR3 spells CASTFVTGGTEAFF. In DNA, the CDR3 is TGCGCCAGCACTTTCGTTACAGGGGGCACTGAAGCTTTCTTT. The chain links TRBV5-1 to TRBJ1-1; 8 bases fit TRBD1. The CDR3 is 14 residues long. Germline loops: CDR1 SGHRS, CDR2 YFSETQ. J was trimmed by 4 bases and V by 6 bases; bases with no gene match: 8.

The chain uses TRBV7-2 and TRBJ2-1; 16 bases map to TRBD2. Trimming cost V 6 bases and J 9 bases; bases outside gene matches: 2. The CDR3 loop spans 14 amino acids. Germline V gene sequence: CDR1 SGHTA, CDR2 FQGNSA. The DNA for the CDR3 is TGTGCCAGCAGGGGGACTAGCGGGGGGGGTGAGCAGTTCTTC. This translates into CASRGTSGGGEQFF. The complete variable domain, with remaining parts taken from reference TRBV7-2 and TRBJ2-1, reads GAGVSQSPSNKVTEKGKDVELRCDPISGHTALYWYRQSLGQGLEFLIYFQGNSAPDKSGLPSDRFSAERTGGSVSTLTIQRTQQEDSAVYLCASRGTSGGGEQFFGPGTRLTVL.

This rearrangement joins TRBV5-1 to TRBJ2-5; TRBD1 might be the D (6 bases). The V end was cut by 0 bases, the J end by 2 bases, with 14 bases between. Germline CDR1 is SGHRS and CDR2 is YFSETQ. The CDR3 runs 16 residues. This CDR3 reads CASSLGPGTNQETQYF. In DNA form, the CDR3 reads TGCGCCAGCAGCTTGGGCCCCGGGACAAATCAAGAGACCCAGTACTTC.

Only one count was recorded for this clone. The V and J genes are TRBV7-2 and TRBJ2-3; 8 bases match TRBD1. V trimming: 2 bases; J trimming: 5 bases; junction bases outside the gene matches: 6. The germline V gene encodes CDR1 SGHTA and CDR2 FQGNSA. This CDR3 contains 15 residues. CDR3 amino acids: CASSLQGAPGDTQYF. CDR3 DNA: TGTGCCAGCAGCTTACAGGGGGCCCCCGGAGATACGCAGTATTTT.

The chain uses TRBV11-1 and TRBJ2-5; D uncertain. Germline V gene lookup returns CDR1 SGHAT and CDR2 FQDESV (reference sequence). This CDR3 is 13 amino acids long. The ends were cut back, 5 bases at V and 4 bases at J, with 11 bases in the middle. CDR3 in DNA: TGTGCCAGCAGCATATTTAGAGGAGAGACCCAGTACTTC. Amino acids: CASSIFRGETQYF.

CDR3 sequence (DNA): TGTGCCAGCAGCTTAGCGGGAGGGGCCGTCTATGGCTACACCTTC. This sequence encodes CASSLAGGAVYGYTF. The chain joins TRBV7-9 to TRBJ1-2; the D gene is possibly TRBD1 (5 bases). Germline lookup yields CDR1 SEHNR and CDR2 FQNEAQ (reference sequence). CDR3 length equals 15 residues. The V gene lost 0 bases and the J gene lost 4 bases, with 12 bases spanning the gap.

In its sample, this clone is medium-sized. The V call is TRBV6-5, the J call TRBJ1-5; tentative D call: TRBD1 (6 bases). The V end was cut by 4 bases, the J end by 5 bases, with 15 bases between. The CDR3 runs to 15 residues. Germline assignment: CDR1 MNHEY and CDR2 SVGAGI. Here the CDR3 reads CASSFSSGGDQPQHF. The DNA of the CDR3 is TGTGCCAGCAGTTTTTCCTCGGGGGGCGATCAGCCCCAGCATTTT.

This clone occurred a few times. The V gene is TRBV4-1, the J gene TRBJ1-5, with unresolved D. The CDR3 has 14 residues. V shed 3 bases and J shed 7 bases, with 13 bases lying between them. Germline CDR1 MGHRA, CDR2 YSYEKL. In DNA form, the CDR3 reads TGCGCCAGCAGCCAGAGACTTCAAACCCAGCCCCAGCATTTT. Its protein product is CASSQRLQTQPQHF.

As for this clone: Relative to the germline gene, one junction end is altered; a read error may explain this. This chain connects TRBV29-1 to TRBJ2-5; 10 nucleotides align to TRBD2. The V gene's germline CDR1 is SQVTM and CDR2 ANQGSEA. This CDR3 spans 14 amino acids. The CDR3, as DNA: TGCAGCGTTGCGCTAGCGGGGGCTCAAGTGACCCAGTACTTC. Translated, it gives CSVALAGAQVTQYF.

Comment on this clone: At one boundary the junction diverges from the germline segment, which might be a read error. The genes are TRBV7-2 and TRBJ2-5, with TRBD1 matching 7 bases. CDR3 length: 13 residues. Germline CDR1 and CDR2: SGHTA and FQGNSA. The CDR3 is CASSLLQGPVWNF. The CDR3 region has the DNA TGTGCCAGCAGCTTGCTACAGGGGCCGGTGTGGAACTTC.

This clone appeared a single time. The rearrangement joins TRBV30 to TRBJ2-3; 10 bases agree with TRBD2. V trimming: 0 bases; J trimming: 3 bases; junction bases outside the gene matches: 12. This CDR3 contains 18 residues. Per germline, CDR1 GTSNPN and CDR2 SVGIG (reference sequence). The CDR3 sequence is CAWSVPRTSGLLTDTQYF. As DNA, the CDR3 is TGTGCCTGGAGTGTACCCCGGACTAGCGGACTGTTGACAGATACGCAGTATTTT.

The chain combines TRBV10-2 with TRBJ1-5; D perhaps matches TRBD1 (6 bases). The V gene lost 3 bases and the J gene lost 7 bases, with 13 bases spanning the gap. Germline V gives CDR1 WSHSY, CDR2 SAAADI. CDR3 length equals 14 residues. The CDR3 nucleotides read TGCGCCAGCAGTGAACAGGGACGGGGCCAGCCCCAGCATTTT. This sequence encodes CASSEQGRGQPQHF.

The V gene is TRBV30, the J gene TRBJ2-3; 8 bases match TRBD2. Trimming took 0 bases from V and 5 from J; bases not matched to a gene: 10. From germline, CDR1 is GTSNPN and CDR2 SVGIG (reference sequence). The CDR3 runs 16 residues. The CDR3 region has the DNA TGTGCCTGGAGTGTTGACGGGGGGGGGCCGGGAGATACGCAGTATTTT. Protein sequence: CAWSVDGGGPGDTQYF.

J is TRBJ1-1 and V is TRBV27; no clear D. CDR3 length: 14 residues. The V and J ends lost 2 bases and 1 base respectively, with 8 bases between them. In germline, CDR1 is MNHEY, CDR2 SMNVEV (reference sequence). The CDR3 nucleotides are TGTGCCAGCAGTTTAAACTTTAGGAACACTGAAGCTTTCTTT. This translates into CASSLNFRNTEAFF.

The chain is built from TRBV2 and TRBJ1-6, with 8 bases matching TRBD1. Germline CDR1 is SNHLY and CDR2 is FYNNEI. This CDR3 has 15 amino acids. Unmatched junction bases numbered 9, after V lost 5 bases and J lost 9 bases. The CDR3 DNA follows: TGTGCCAGCAGTCAAGGACAGGGAACAACTTCACCCCTCCACTTT. Its protein product is CASSQGQGTTSPLHF.